The 24 T cell receptor beta chains below come from one sample, sequenced in a study of blood T cells in healthy people across ages. The use of a sample-barcoded 5' primer and a J-beta primer mix characterized a second PCR of roughly 6 to 11 cycles. TCRdb used MiXCR to reprocess the 5' RACE reads, holding one entry per CDR3 protein. Among around 750,000 distinct CDR3 sequences listed, about 53% were seen once. What was sequenced was blood. All receptors derive from a man older than 75 in good health.

This clonotype was counted many times. V is TRBV3-1 and J is TRBJ2-5; D is perhaps TRBD1 or TRBD2 (5 bases each). The germline gives CDR1 LGHDT, CDR2 YNNKEL (reference sequence). CDR3 length: 13 residues. CDR3 nucleotide sequence: TGTGCAACCTACGTCGGGGCTGAAAAGACCCAGTACTTC. This translates into CATYVGAEKTQYF.

V and J are TRBV20-1 and TRBJ2-1; 8 positions match TRBD2. Germline lookup yields CDR1 DFQATT and CDR2 SNEGSKA (reference sequence). CDR3 length: 16 residues. V gave up 0 bases and J gave up 2 bases; unmatched junction bases: 6. The DNA for the CDR3 is TGCAGTGCTAGAGATCCAAGCGGGAGTACCTACAATGAGCAGTTCTTC. As protein: CSARDPSGSTYNEQFF.

The V call is TRBV18, the J call TRBJ2-2; a weak D match, TRBD1 (6 bases). Trimming pared 1 base from V and 7 bases from J, leaving 7 bases between. The CDR3 runs to 13 residues. Germline V lookup: CDR1 KGHSH, CDR2 LQKENI. The CDR3 is CASSPRDIGELFF. In nucleotides, the CDR3 is TGTGCCAGCTCACCACGGGACATCGGGGAGCTGTTTTTT.

The rearrangement links TRBV29-1 to TRBJ2-1, with D unresolved. The assigned J gene may be wrong: the sequence end matches TRBJ2-7 better. The germline V gene encodes CDR1 SQVTM and CDR2 ANQGSEA. CDR3 length equals 13 residues. Here the CDR3 DNA reads TGCAGCGTTTGGACCGCCTCCTACAATGAGCAGTACTTC. Amino acid sequence: CSVWTASYNEQYF.

The genes are TRBV29-1 and TRBJ1-1; D remains unclear. Per the germline V gene, CDR1 is SQVTM and CDR2 is ANQGSEA. The CDR3 length is 15 residues. Trimming removed 2 bases from V and 1 base from J, with 14 bases in between. Here the CDR3 reads CSVEPEERRNTEAFF. The CDR3 nucleotides are TGCAGCGTTGAACCGGAGGAACGGCGGAACACTGAAGCTTTCTTT.

In its sample, this clonotype was seen a few times. The V call is TRBV7-2, the J call TRBJ2-1; TRBD1 might be the D (5 bases). With 3 bases removed from V and 15 bases from J, the gap between germline ends came to 15 bases. The CDR3 extends over 12 amino acids. CDR1 is SGHTA, CDR2 FQGNSA, per germline. The CDR3 spells CASSLDTGPPFF. CDR3 nucleotides: TGTGCCAGCAGCTTGGATACAGGCCCCCCGTTCTTC.

The rearrangement links TRBV9 to TRBJ2-1; 11 nucleotides line up with TRBD2. Losses at the gene ends were 4 bases for V and 8 bases for J; bases not matched to a gene: 14. Germline V gene data show CDR1 as SGDLS and CDR2 as YYNGEE. The CDR3 covers 17 residues. CDR3 DNA sequence: TGTGCCAGCAGCAAATCGACTAGCGGGACTCATAGTGATGAGCAGTTCTTC. It codes for CASSKSTSGTHSDEQFF.

This clonotype was counted only a few times. The V gene is TRBV20-1, the J gene TRBJ1-2, with 7 positions matching TRBD1. Germline V gene sequence: CDR1 DFQATT, CDR2 SNEGSKA (reference sequence). Trimming cost V 6 bases and J 3 bases; bases outside gene matches: 16. The CDR3 is made up of 16 amino acids. The CDR3 DNA reads as TGCAGTGCCGAAGACCGGGACAGCCGGCGGGACTATGGCTACACCTTC. Translating it yields CSAEDRDSRRDYGYTF.

The genes are TRBV29-1 and TRBJ1-1, with 10 bases that match TRBD1. Germline CDR1 reads SQVTM; CDR2 reads ANQGSEA. This CDR3 region has 13 residues. V shed 6 bases, J shed 4 bases, and the junction held 5 bases outside the gene matches. In DNA form, the CDR3 reads TGCAGCGTGGCTAGGACAGGGGGCACTGAAGCTTTCTTT. Its translation is CSVARTGGTEAFF.

This clonotype was seen only a few times. This chain links TRBV2 with TRBJ2-7, with D tentatively TRBD1 (5 bases). Germline lookup yields CDR1 SNHLY and CDR2 FYNNEI. The CDR3 sequence is 13 residues long. Trimming stripped 1 base from V and 2 bases from J, with 6 bases between. In DNA, the CDR3 is TGTGCCAGCAGTGAAGGGACAACCTACGAGCAGTACTTC. Amino acid sequence: CASSEGTTYEQYF.

The rearrangement links TRBV24-1 to TRBJ1-5; tentatively, D is TRBD1 (5 bases). Germline lookup yields CDR1 KGHDR and CDR2 SFDVKD. V dropped 3 bases and J dropped 7 bases, with 12 bases sitting between them. The CDR3 runs 14 residues. The DNA for the CDR3 is TGTGCCACCAGTGATCCAGGGACGGGCCAGCCCCAGCATTTT. As protein: CATSDPGTGQPQHF.

DNA of the CDR3: TGTGCCAGCAGCCCAGGAGATCAAGGCATTCAGTACTTC. Its translation: CASSPGDQGIQYF. V and J are TRBV7-9 and TRBJ2-4; unclear D gene. Trimming cost V 5 bases and J 9 bases, with 14 bases left between them. Germline lookup yields CDR1 SEHNR and CDR2 FQNEAQ (reference sequence). This CDR3 comprises 13 residues.

Concerning this clonotype: One end of the junction is discordant with germline, which a read error may explain. The DNA of the CDR3 is TGCGCCGGCAGCCTGGGACCATTAAATGAGCAGTTCTTC. It specifies CAGSLGPLNEQFF. The V call is TRBV4-1, the J call TRBJ2-1; TRBD1 or TRBD2 may be the D gene (5 bases each). The CDR3 runs 13 residues. In germline, CDR1 is MGHRA, CDR2 YSYEKL.

This chain joins TRBV2 and TRBJ1-2; no clear D gene. CDR1 SNHLY and CDR2 FYNNEI come from the germline V gene. The CDR3 loop spans 13 amino acids. Trimming cost V 6 bases and J 4 bases, with 12 bases left between them. CDR3 DNA: TGTGCCAGCAGGCCTACAGTTACCTATGGCTACACCTTC. Translation: CASRPTVTYGYTF. Full variable domain (rest looked up from reference TRBV2 and TRBJ1-2): EPEVTQTPSHQVTQMGQEVILRCVPISNHLYFYWYRQILGQKVEFLVSFYNNEISEKSEIFDDQFSVERPDGSNFTLKIRSTKLEDSAMYFCASRPTVTYGYTFGSGTRLTVV.

This clonotype was detected only once. V gene TRBV29-1 combines with J gene TRBJ2-2; 8 nucleotides agree with TRBD1. CDR3 length: 18 amino acids. Unmatched junction bases numbered 14, after V lost 5 bases and J lost 0 bases. Germline CDR1 and CDR2: SQVTM and ANQGSEA. The CDR3 protein is CSVTLLRGTGSNTGELFF. CDR3 DNA: TGCAGCGTTACCCTGTTACGGGGGACAGGCTCGAACACCGGGGAGCTGTTTTTT.

This sequence joins TRBV2 and TRBJ2-5; D gene ambiguous. Germline CDR1 SNHLY, CDR2 FYNNEI. Trimming took off 1 base at V and 5 bases at J, with 5 bases between the two ends. CDR3 length: 12 residues. As DNA, the CDR3 is TGTGCCAGCAGTGAAGTCTTGGAGACCCAGTACTTC. Protein: CASSEVLETQYF.

The rearrangement links TRBV7-2 to TRBJ2-3; D is ambiguous. The CDR3 consists of 13 residues. V gave up 5 bases and J gave up 14 bases, with 20 bases separating them. The germline V gene encodes CDR1 SGHTA and CDR2 FQGNSA. The CDR3 DNA reads as TGTGCCAGCAGCATACATCCGCACAGAGACGCGTATTTT. Translating gives CASSIHPHRDAYF. Together with reference TRBV7-2 and TRBJ2-3, the CDR3 gives the full variable domain: GAGVSQSPSNKVTEKGKDVELRCDPISGHTALYWYRQSLGQGLEFLIYFQGNSAPDKSGLPSDRFSAERTGGSVSTLTIQRTQQEDSAVYLCASSIHPHRDAYFGPGTRLTVL.

V and J are TRBV27 and TRBJ2-3, with 13 bases fitting TRBD2. The CDR3 has 22 amino acids. Germline CDR1 and CDR2: MNHEY and SMNVEV (reference sequence). Losses at the gene ends were 5 bases for V and 4 bases for J; bases not matched to a gene: 24. The CDR3 region has the DNA TGTGCCAGCAGTCCTCGGGCCCTCTCTCGGACTAGCGGGAGCAAGTTTCCAGATACGCAGTATTTT. The encoded protein is CASSPRALSRTSGSKFPDTQYF.

This clonotype was recorded only once. The rearrangement links TRBV27 to TRBJ2-3, with D uncertain. The CDR3 runs 17 residues. Germline assignment: CDR1 MNHEY and CDR2 SMNVEV (reference sequence). Trimming cost V 6 bases and J 14 bases, with 33 bases left between them. In nucleotides, the CDR3 is TGTGCCAGCAGCTCAGATCAGGTGTCATGGTTGCACAGATACGCGTATTTT. Amino acid sequence: CASSSDQVSWLHRYAYF.

The chain employs TRBV11-2 and TRBJ1-6; D gene unclear. Germline V CDR1 and CDR2: SGHAT, FQNNGV. V lost 5 bases, J lost 7 bases, and 15 bases lay in between. The CDR3 contains 15 residues. Written as DNA, the CDR3 is TGTGCCAGCAGCCTCGTCATAGGACGCAATTCACCCCTCCACTTT. Its translation is CASSLVIGRNSPLHF.

J is TRBJ1-2 and V is TRBV5-1, with 8 bases fitting TRBD1. CDR1 and CDR2 from the germline V gene are SGHRS and YFSETQ. This CDR3 is built from 14 residues. The V and J ends lost 4 bases and 4 bases, in that order; junction bases with no gene match: 6. The CDR3 spells CASSHGTGGYGYTF. The CDR3 bases are TGCGCCAGCAGCCACGGAACAGGGGGCTATGGCTACACCTTC.

This chain uses TRBV5-1 with TRBJ2-1; no firm D call. Trimming stripped 2 bases from V and 2 bases from J, with 8 bases between. The CDR3 extends over 14 amino acids. Germline V gene sequence: CDR1 SGHRS, CDR2 YFSETQ. The CDR3 loop reads CASSFPDPYNEQFF. The CDR3 DNA is TGCGCCAGCAGCTTTCCAGACCCCTACAATGAGCAGTTCTTC.

The chain is built from TRBV5-1 and TRBJ2-5; 7 nucleotides match TRBD2. Germline V CDR1 and CDR2: SGHRS, YFSETQ. The trim removed 0 bases at V and 5 bases at J, leaving 13 bases unmatched. The CDR3 length is 17 residues. The CDR3 bases are TGCGCCAGCAGCTTGGAGGGACCGGCGGGAGCGGGGGAGACCCAGTACTTC. Its protein is CASSLEGPAGAGETQYF.

J is TRBJ2-7 and V is TRBV14; D remains unclear. Per germline, CDR1 SGHDN and CDR2 FVKESK. Trimming took off 3 bases at V and 2 bases at J, with 8 bases between the two ends. The CDR3 runs 13 residues. The CDR3 protein is CASSHLLPYEQYF. For the CDR3, the DNA is TGTGCCAGCAGCCACCTACTCCCCTACGAGCAGTACTTC.